Each of the 14 T cell receptor beta chains below was sequenced from the same sample in a study of blood T cell repertoires in COVID-19. Profiling relied on immunoSEQ multiplex PCR, and the TCRdb table lists in-frame clones only, not all of them. The sample records fewer than 350,000 clones, roughly 86% being singletons. The sequenced sample consisted of peripheral blood. These receptors were taken from a man aged 25 to 40 with COVID-19, enrolled during active disease.

The rearrangement links TRBV7-2 to TRBJ2-1; TRBD2 matches 8 bases. There are 15 residues in the CDR3. V lost 5 bases to trimming and J lost 9 bases; unmatched junction nucleotides: 12. CDR1 and CDR2 from the germline V gene are SGHTA and FQGNSA. The CDR3 DNA follows: TGTGCCAGCAGCCAATTTACTAGCGGATTAAGTGAGCAGTTCTTC. It codes for CASSQFTSGLSEQFF.

The chain joins TRBV12-3 or TRBV12-4 to TRBJ2-3; the D gene is possibly TRBD2 (5 bases). This CDR3 has 13 residues. The germline V and J ends were trimmed by 11 bases and 2 bases, with 14 bases remaining between them. The CDR3 loop is CAVRRNPTDTQYF. The CDR3 DNA is TGTGCCGTTAGGAGGAACCCCACAGATACGCAGTATTTT.

This clone was recorded a few times. The chain carries TRBV4-2 and TRBJ2-3; the D gene is possibly TRBD2 (5 bases). The V end lost 0 bases, the J end lost 1 base, and 8 bases lay between the germline ends. This CDR3 contains 15 residues. Per the germline V gene, CDR1 is LGHNA and CDR2 is YNFKEQ. The CDR3 loop is CASSQEGRGTDTQYF. CDR3 DNA sequence: TGTGCCAGCAGCCAAGAAGGGCGGGGCACAGATACGCAGTATTTT.

V gene TRBV5-1 combines with J gene TRBJ2-3; the D gene is possibly TRBD1 (6 bases). This CDR3 contains 14 residues. CDR1 and CDR2 from the germline V gene are SGHRS and YFSETQ. With 5 bases removed from V and 5 bases from J, the gap between germline ends came to 15 bases. The CDR3 reads CASRLQAGEDTQYF. Here the CDR3 DNA reads TGCGCCAGCAGGTTACAGGCAGGGGAAGATACGCAGTATTTT. Complete variable domain (other parts from reference TRBV5-1 and TRBJ2-3): KAGVTQTPRYLIKTRGQQVTLSCSPISGHRSVSWYQQTPGQGLQFLFEYFSETQRNKGNFPGRFSGRQFSNSRSEMNVSTLELGDSALYLCASRLQAGEDTQYFGPGTRLTVL.

The chain employs TRBV7-2 and TRBJ2-2, with 9 bases that match TRBD2. This CDR3 has 16 residues. CDR1 SGHTA and CDR2 FQGNSA come from the germline V gene. The junction had 11 bases not matched to a gene; V was cut back by 7 bases and J by 5 bases. CDR3 amino acids: CASKKISGSATGELFF. CDR3 sequence (DNA): TGTGCCAGCAAGAAAATTAGCGGGAGTGCGACCGGGGAGCTGTTTTTT.

This clone has just a few counts. The genes are TRBV9 and TRBJ1-5; D remains ambiguous. V lost 0 bases, J lost 4 bases, and 14 bases lay in between. Looked up from germline, CDR1 is SGDLS and CDR2 is YYNGEE. The CDR3 contains 16 residues. For the CDR3, the DNA is TGTGCCAGCAGCGTAGGGCCGGGCGGGTGGAATCAGCCCCAGCATTTT. Encoded protein: CASSVGPGGWNQPQHF. Drawing the rest from reference TRBV9 and TRBJ1-5, the complete variable domain is DSGVTQTPKHLITATGQRVTLRCSPRSGDLSVYWYQQSLDQGLQFLIQYYNGEERAKGNILERFSAQQFPDLHSELNLSSLELGDSALYFCASSVGPGGWNQPQHFGDGTRLSIL.

This chain links TRBV2 with TRBJ1-5; 7 nucleotides agree with TRBD1. J lost 2 bases, V lost 5 bases, and 3 bases had no gene match. The CDR3 spans 14 residues. Looked up from germline, CDR1 is SNHLY and CDR2 is FYNNEI. The CDR3 protein is CASSRQGRNQPQHF. The CDR3 bases are TGTGCCAGCAGTCGACAGGGTCGCAATCAGCCCCAGCATTTT. Filled out from reference TRBV2 and TRBJ1-5, the complete variable domain reads EPEVTQTPSHQVTQMGQEVILRCVPISNHLYFYWYRQILGQKVEFLVSFYNNEISEKSEIFDDQFSVERPDGSNFTLKIRSTKLEDSAMYFCASSRQGRNQPQHFGDGTRLSIL.

The CDR3 sequence: CASSLGQGDYGYTF. CDR3 nucleotides: TGTGCCAGCAGCTTAGGGCAGGGGGACTATGGCTACACCTTC. The chain carries TRBV7-9 and TRBJ1-2, with 7 bases matching TRBD1. This CDR3 region has 14 residues. From germline, CDR1 is SEHNR and CDR2 FQNEAQ (reference sequence). After removal of 1 base from V and 3 bases from J, the junction contained 2 bases not matched to a gene. The full variable domain, with the rest looked up from reference TRBV7-9 and TRBJ1-2, is DTGVSQNPRHKITKRGQNVTFRCDPISEHNRLYWYRQTLGQGPEFLTYFQNEAQLEKSRLLSDRFSAERPKGSFSTLEIQRTEQGDSAMYLCASSLGQGDYGYTFGSGTRLTVV.

The chain joins TRBV5-4 to TRBJ2-7; TRBD1 agrees at 7 bases. The CDR3 loop spans 13 amino acids. The junction had 7 bases not matched to a gene; V was cut back by 4 bases and J by 6 bases. Germline V gene lookup returns CDR1 SGHNT and CDR2 YYREEE (reference sequence). CDR3 in DNA: TGTGCCAGCAGCCCGTGGACAGGTACCGAGCAGTACTTC. This sequence encodes CASSPWTGTEQYF.

In DNA form, the CDR3 reads TGTGCTAGTGGTTTGGTACAGGGGGTTCCGCAGTATTTT. It codes for CASGLVQGVPQYF. V is TRBV12-5 and J is TRBJ2-3, with 8 bases fitting TRBD1. Losses at the gene ends were 0 bases for V and 10 bases for J; bases not matched to a gene: 3. Looked up from germline, CDR1 is LGHNT and CDR2 is FRNRAP. The CDR3 loop spans 13 amino acids.

The CDR3 region has the DNA TGTGCCAGCTCAGCCCGGGACAGGAGGGCGTCTGGGGCCAACGTCCTGACTTTC. Its protein is CASSARDRRASGANVLTF. This rearrangement joins TRBV18 to TRBJ2-6; 8 bases agree with TRBD1. The CDR3 sequence is 18 residues long. V shed 5 bases and J 1 base; nucleotides not matched to a gene: 10. Per germline, CDR1 KGHSH and CDR2 LQKENI.

The gene calls are TRBV28 and TRBJ1-2; 7 bases are a match to TRBD1. V trimming: 4 bases; J trimming: 2 bases; junction bases outside the gene matches: 7. From germline, CDR1 is MDHEN and CDR2 SYDVKM. The CDR3 is made up of 15 amino acids. CDR3 bases: TGTGCCAGCAGTTACATGTCACAGGGGAACTATGGCTACACCTTC. This sequence encodes CASSYMSQGNYGYTF.

The chain couples TRBV23-1 to TRBJ1-5, with a possible D match to TRBD1 (5 bases). TRBV23-1 is given ORF status, its function remaining uncertain. The V gene lost 0 bases and the J gene lost 4 bases, with 13 bases spanning the gap. This CDR3 is 16 amino acids long. For the CDR3, the DNA is TGCGCCAGCAGTCAATCTCCCAGGGATCGGAATCAGCCCCAGCATTTT. This sequence encodes CASSQSPRDRNQPQHF.

This sequence joins TRBV28 and TRBJ2-7; 14 bases line up with TRBD2. V lost 3 bases and J lost 5; bases outside the gene matches: 6. Germline V gene lookup returns CDR1 MDHEN and CDR2 SYDVKM. This CDR3 is built from 16 residues. CDR3 in amino acids: CASSFRGGLAGDEQYF. The CDR3 DNA is TGTGCCAGCAGTTTTCGGGGGGGACTAGCGGGAGACGAGCAGTACTTC. Combining the CDR3 with reference TRBV28 and TRBJ2-7 gives the whole variable domain DVKVTQSSRYLVKRTGEKVFLECVQDMDHENMFWYRQDPGLGLRLIYFSYDVKMKEKGDIPEGYSVSREKKERFSLILESASTNQTSMYLCASSFRGGLAGDEQYFGPGTRLTVT.